This TCR beta chain was found in a study of cytomegalovirus exposure and HLA in healthy donors. General observations from the study: The study assumed roughly uniform donor sequencing depth for presence/absence analyses. What a later analysis reportedly showed was that an Asian-associated ancestry cluster had fewer N-insertions than the approximately 700-donor mean. Most CMV-associated TCR beta chains appeared HLA-restricted in a later analysis. It was reported that the classifier diagnosed cytomegalovirus status with high specificity and sensitivity in both the original and validation cohorts.

Germline V lookup: CDR1 SGHAT, CDR2 FQNNGV. V was shortened by 5 bases and J by 4 bases, with 12 bases between the two germline ends. This CDR3 has 15 amino acids. The study ran its PCR with 60 Vbeta and 13 Jbeta primers. Profiling relied on immunoSEQ multiplex PCR, and the TCRdb table lists in-frame clones only, not all of them. The table records 100,000 to 150,000 clones, 78% of them present only once. About this clone itself: Its cognate antigen is unknown.

V is TRBV11-2 and J is TRBJ2-6; D is uncertain. The sample was PBMCs. This receptor was taken from a man aged 40-55 years in good health and CMV-seronegative. The CDR3 region has the DNA TGTGCCAGCAGCGTCAGGTCCTCAGGGGCCAACGTCCTGACTTTC. Protein sequence: CASSVRSSGANVLTF.